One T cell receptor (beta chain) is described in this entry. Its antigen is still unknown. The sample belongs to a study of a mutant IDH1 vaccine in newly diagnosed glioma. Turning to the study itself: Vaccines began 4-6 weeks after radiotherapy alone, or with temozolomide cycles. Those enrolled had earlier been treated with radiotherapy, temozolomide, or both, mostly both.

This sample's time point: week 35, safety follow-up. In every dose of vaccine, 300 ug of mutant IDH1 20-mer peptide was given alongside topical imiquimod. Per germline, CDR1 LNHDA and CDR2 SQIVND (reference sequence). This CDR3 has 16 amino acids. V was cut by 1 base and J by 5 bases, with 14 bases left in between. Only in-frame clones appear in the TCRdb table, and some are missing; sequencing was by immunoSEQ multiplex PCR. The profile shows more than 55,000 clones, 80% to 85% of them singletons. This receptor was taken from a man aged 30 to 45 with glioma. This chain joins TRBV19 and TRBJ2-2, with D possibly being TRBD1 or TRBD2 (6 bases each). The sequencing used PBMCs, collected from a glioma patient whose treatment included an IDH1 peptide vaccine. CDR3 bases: TGTGCCAGTAGTATAGCGGGGGCCCCTGGGACCGGGGAGCTGTTTTTT. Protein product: CASSIAGAPGTGELFF.